The 26 T cell receptor beta chains given below trace back to one sample, sequenced in a study of CD4+ T cells in melanoma. The table came from immunoSEQ multiplex PCR; TCRdb's copy has only in-frame clones and leaves some out. The data hold 55,000 or so clones, with roughly three quarters observed a single time. Input material: tumor tissue. Every receptor here comes from a human donor with melanoma.

The chain uses TRBV5-1 and TRBJ2-7; TRBD2 agrees at 9 bases. Germline V gene sequence: CDR1 SGHRS, CDR2 YFSETQ. The CDR3 spans 14 residues. The junction had 9 bases not matched to a gene; V was cut back by 7 bases and J by 4 bases. Here the CDR3 DNA reads TGCGCCAGCGAACCCTTAGCGGGGGCGTACGAGCAGTACTTC. It is translated as CASEPLAGAYEQYF.

The CDR3 nucleotides read TGTGCCACAGGGAGGTTGATGGGCACAGATACGCAGTATTTT. This gives the protein CATGRLMGTDTQYF. The rearrangement uses TRBV2 and TRBJ2-3; D might be TRBD2 (6 bases). This CDR3 has 14 residues. The germline V gene has CDR1 SNHLY and CDR2 FYNNEI. V lost 10 bases and J 1 base, leaving 15 bases between the germline ends.

This clone was seen ten or more times. This sequence joins TRBV9 and TRBJ1-1, with D possibly being TRBD1 (6 bases). CDR1 and CDR2 (germline): SGDLS, YYNGEE. V was clipped by 4 bases and J by 8 bases, with 21 bases between them. There are 15 residues in the CDR3. The CDR3 sequence: CASSPQAGGRPEAFF. CDR3 DNA sequence: TGTGCCAGCAGCCCCCAGGCGGGGGGCCGGCCCGAAGCTTTCTTT.

The chain carries TRBV29-1 and TRBJ2-1, with a tentative D call TRBD2 (6 bases). Looked up from germline, CDR1 is SQVTM and CDR2 is ANQGSEA. The V end was cut by 6 bases, the J end by 4 bases, with 19 bases between. The CDR3 is made up of 15 amino acids. The CDR3 is CSVHRQGGKYNEQFF. CDR3 bases: TGCAGCGTCCACCGGCAGGGCGGGAAATACAATGAGCAGTTCTTC.

The chain carries TRBV7-2 and TRBJ1-2, with D perhaps TRBD1 (6 bases). CDR3 length: 13 amino acids. The ends were cut back, 4 bases at V and 8 bases at J, with 14 bases in the middle. Germline V CDR1 and CDR2: SGHTA, FQGNSA. Here the CDR3 reads CASSSAGAQGYTF. CDR3 coding DNA: TGTGCCAGCAGCTCCGCGGGGGCGCAGGGCTACACCTTC. Supplemented by reference TRBV7-2 and TRBJ1-2, the full variable domain reads GAGVSQSPSNKVTEKGKDVELRCDPISGHTALYWYRQSLGQGLEFLIYFQGNSAPDKSGLPSDRFSAERTGGSVSTLTIQRTQQEDSAVYLCASSSAGAQGYTFGSGTRLTVV.

The chain is built from TRBV28 and TRBJ2-2; the match to TRBD1 covers 9 bases. The trim removed 7 bases at V and 5 bases at J, leaving 8 bases unmatched. CDR1 and CDR2 from the germline V gene are MDHEN and SYDVKM. The CDR3 totals 15 residues. CDR3 nucleotide sequence: TGTGCCAGCATCCTGGGGACAGGGCTTACCGGGGAGCTGTTTTTT. Translated, it gives CASILGTGLTGELFF.

Only one count was recorded for this clone. This chain connects TRBV6-1 to TRBJ2-7, with D maybe TRBD1 (6 bases). This CDR3 region has 14 residues. V was trimmed by 9 bases and J by 3 bases, leaving 18 bases between them. CDR1 and CDR2 from the germline V gene are MNHNS and SASEGT. The chain's CDR3 is CASLFRQENYEQYF. The CDR3 DNA follows: TGTGCCAGTCTTTTCCGACAGGAGAACTACGAGCAGTACTTC.

The chain couples TRBV10-3 to TRBJ2-3; 9 bases are shared with TRBD2. This CDR3 is built from 15 residues. From germline, CDR1 is ENHRY and CDR2 SYGVKD. V was pared by 9 bases and J by 0 bases, with 7 bases of the junction left unmatched. The CDR3 nucleotides read TGTGCCATTTCGCGCGGGGGGGCCAGCACAGATACGCAGTATTTT. It is translated as CAISRGGASTDTQYF.

The chain uses TRBV6-5 and TRBJ1-2; weak D call: TRBD1 (5 bases). V gave up 6 bases and J gave up 4 bases, with 12 bases separating them. This CDR3 has 13 residues. From germline, CDR1 is MNHEY and CDR2 SVGAGI. In DNA form, the CDR3 reads TGTGCCAGCAGAAAAAGGGGTATCTATGGCTACACCTTC. It codes for CASRKRGIYGYTF.

This clone appeared a single time. The chain couples TRBV2 to TRBJ1-2; no reliable D call. The CDR3 has 16 amino acids. Germline CDR1 and CDR2: SNHLY and FYNNEI. Trimming removed 2 bases from V and 2 bases from J, with 15 bases in between. CDR3: CASSEWTEKPNYGYTF. The CDR3 DNA reads as TGTGCCAGCAGTGAATGGACGGAAAAACCGAACTATGGCTACACCTTC.

J is TRBJ1-6 and V is TRBV18; perhaps TRBD1 as D (5 bases). Trimming took 2 bases from V and 5 from J, leaving 10 bases between them. Germline V gene sequence: CDR1 KGHSH, CDR2 LQKENI. This CDR3 is built from 15 residues. The CDR3 nucleotides read TGTGCCAGCTCACCATTCGGGACGAATAATTCACCCCTCCACTTT. This translates into CASSPFGTNNSPLHF.

The rearrangement joins TRBV7-9 to TRBJ2-1; 8 nucleotides agree with TRBD1. The CDR3 length is 15 residues. The V gene end was trimmed by 1 base and the J gene end by 9 bases; junction bases not matched to a gene: 8. Germline V lookup: CDR1 SEHNR, CDR2 FQNEAQ (reference sequence). DNA of the CDR3: TGTGCCAGCAGCTTAGGTCCAGGGGGCCGCGGTGAGCAGTTCTTC. This codes for CASSLGPGGRGEQFF.

The gene calls are TRBV4-1 and TRBJ1-6, with 10 nucleotides matching TRBD1. The trim removed 4 bases at V and 10 bases at J, leaving 7 bases unmatched. There are 15 residues in the CDR3. Germline CDR1 is MGHRA and CDR2 is YSYEKL. CDR3 sequence (DNA): TGCGCCAGCAGCCCCCGACAGGGGGCGGAATCACCCCTCCACTTT. This sequence encodes CASSPRQGAESPLHF.

The rearrangement links TRBV19 to TRBJ1-2; D is unresolved. Germline CDR1 LNHDA, CDR2 SQIVND (reference sequence). Trimming cost V 2 bases and J 7 bases, with 20 bases left between them. The CDR3 totals 16 residues. The CDR3 loop reads CASSIFPDNGASGYTF. In DNA form, the CDR3 reads TGTGCCAGTAGTATATTTCCTGACAATGGAGCATCTGGCTACACCTTC.

This chain uses TRBV6-1 with TRBJ1-2; D perhaps matches TRBD1 (6 bases). The CDR3 totals 14 residues. Germline V gene sequence: CDR1 MNHNS, CDR2 SASEGT. Trimming left V 1 base short and J 0 bases short, with 6 bases between. The CDR3 sequence is CASSEGTANYGYTF. The CDR3, as DNA: TGTGCCAGCAGTGAAGGGACAGCTAACTATGGCTACACCTTC.

V usage is TRBV5-1 and J usage is TRBJ2-4; D is possibly TRBD2 (7 bases). The CDR3 sequence is 14 residues long. The germline CDR1 and CDR2 sequences are SGHRS and YFSETQ. Trimming shortened V by 2 bases and J by 7 bases, and 13 bases separated the two germline ends. The CDR3 sequence: CASSLGGAENIQYF. Here the CDR3 DNA reads TGCGCCAGCAGCTTAGGGGGGGCTGAGAACATTCAGTACTTC.

This clone came up a few times. Sequence at one end of the junction differs from germline and may be a read error. This chain links TRBV5-3 with TRBJ1-1; TRBD1 is a possible D gene (6 bases). TRBV5-3 is known as an ORF, though its function is uncertain. The CDR3 sequence is 14 residues long. This CDR3 reads CASSLAGGLGEAFF. Here the CDR3 DNA reads TGTGCCAGCAGCTTGGCCGGGGGGCTAGGTGAAGCTTTCTTT.

This sequence joins TRBV30 and TRBJ2-2, with TRBD1 identical over 8 bases. This CDR3 spans 14 amino acids. With V trimmed by 3 bases and J by 1 base, 1 base remained unmatched. Germline lookup yields CDR1 GTSNPN and CDR2 SVGIG (reference sequence). CDR3 sequence: CAWSGTGNTGELFF. The CDR3 DNA reads as TGTGCCTGGAGCGGGACAGGGAACACCGGGGAGCTGTTTTTT.

The V call is TRBV6-5, the J call TRBJ2-2, with D perhaps matching TRBD2 (6 bases). The CDR3 length is 16 residues. From germline, CDR1 is MNHEY and CDR2 SVGAGI. V was pared by 0 bases and J by 5 bases, with 13 bases between. CDR3 DNA: TGTGCCAGCAGTTACTCTAGGACTACCCCGACCGGGGAGCTGTTTTTT. It is translated as CASSYSRTTPTGELFF.

At least ten counts were recorded for this clone. The rearrangement links TRBV2 to TRBJ2-2; D unresolved. The CDR3 loop spans 14 amino acids. In germline, CDR1 is SNHLY, CDR2 FYNNEI. Trimming took 4 bases from V and 5 from J, leaving 11 bases between them. The CDR3 sequence is CASSVPGRTGELFF. The CDR3 DNA reads TGTGCCAGCAGTGTTCCAGGCAGGACCGGGGAGCTGTTTTTT. Complete variable domain (other parts from reference TRBV2 and TRBJ2-2): EPEVTQTPSHQVTQMGQEVILRCVPISNHLYFYWYRQILGQKVEFLVSFYNNEISEKSEIFDDQFSVERPDGSNFTLKIRSTKLEDSAMYFCASSVPGRTGELFFGEGSRLTVL.

This clone is deemed medium-sized. The chain couples TRBV19 to TRBJ2-4; 9 positions match TRBD1. Germline V gene data show CDR1 as LNHDA and CDR2 as SQIVND (reference sequence). This CDR3 has 19 residues. Trimming took 0 bases from V and 7 from J; bases not matched to a gene: 16. CDR3 region: CASSIDWSARDREWNIQYF. CDR3 DNA: TGTGCCAGTAGTATAGATTGGTCTGCCCGGGACAGGGAATGGAACATTCAGTACTTC.

This rearrangement joins TRBV5-6 to TRBJ1-1; perhaps TRBD1 as D (6 bases). The germline V gene has CDR1 SGHDT and CDR2 YYEEEE. Trimming removed 3 bases at V and 10 bases at J, with 16 bases between. The CDR3 consists of 13 residues. The CDR3, as DNA: TGTGCCAGCAGCTCGGGACACCCCAGCGGAGCTTTCTTT. Its translation is CASSSGHPSGAFF.

The chain is built from TRBV2 and TRBJ1-2; weak D call: TRBD1 (6 bases). The CDR3 is 13 residues long. In germline, CDR1 is SNHLY, CDR2 FYNNEI. V lost 7 bases to trimming and J lost 4 bases, with 13 bases between them. CDR3 DNA sequence: TGTGCCAGCACCCGGACAGTAATCTATGGCTACACCTTC. Translation: CASTRTVIYGYTF.

The J gene is TRBJ2-5, the V gene TRBV5-1, with TRBD2 matching 10 bases. Germline CDR1 and CDR2: SGHRS and YFSETQ. There are 18 residues in the CDR3. The V segment lost 0 bases and the J segment 4 bases; nucleotides outside the gene matches: 12. Here the CDR3 DNA reads TGCGCCAGCAGCTTGGTACTAGCGGGGAATTGGGGATTAGAGACCCAGTACTTC. Translation: CASSLVLAGNWGLETQYF.

This clone was counted only a few times. V gene TRBV13 combines with J gene TRBJ1-6, with D possibly matching TRBD1 (6 bases). The CDR3 covers 15 residues. Germline CDR1 and CDR2: PRHDT and FYEKMQ (reference sequence). V was pared by 5 bases and J by 7 bases, with 15 bases between. CDR3 loop: CASSEEGGPNSPLHF. The CDR3 bases are TGTGCCAGCAGCGAGGAAGGGGGGCCCAATTCACCCCTCCACTTT.

J is TRBJ2-7 and V is TRBV21-1; the table assigns TRBD2, which was not confirmed against the DNA. TRBV21-1 is assigned pseudogene status. The CDR3 spans 18 residues. The CDR3 sequence: CASSKTILAGGSRYEQYF. CDR3 DNA sequence: TGTGCCAGCAGCAAAACCATCTTGGCGGGGGGCTCAAGGTACGAGCAGTACTTC.